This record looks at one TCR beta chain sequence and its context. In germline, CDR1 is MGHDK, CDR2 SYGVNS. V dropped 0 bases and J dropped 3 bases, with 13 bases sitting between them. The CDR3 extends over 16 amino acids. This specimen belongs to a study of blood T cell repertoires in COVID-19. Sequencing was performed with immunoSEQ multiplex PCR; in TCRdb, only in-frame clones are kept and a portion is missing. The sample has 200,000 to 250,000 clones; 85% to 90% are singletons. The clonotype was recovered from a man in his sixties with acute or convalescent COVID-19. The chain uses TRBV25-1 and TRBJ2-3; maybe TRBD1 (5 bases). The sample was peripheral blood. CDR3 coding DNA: TGTGCCAGCAGTGAATATAGGGTTCGACAGACAGATACGCAGTATTTT. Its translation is CASSEYRVRQTDTQYF.